This TCR beta chain was found in a study of monozygotic twins with inflammatory bowel disease. The CDR3 runs to 13 residues. Germline V gene sequence: CDR1 DFQATT, CDR2 SNEGSKA (reference sequence). A roughly 2.5 ml blood sample was drawn per donor. Approximately 4,000 ng of total RNA went into each TCR library. cDNA encoding TCRalpha and TCRbeta underwent two nested PCRs of around 15 and 9 cycles, each of which was followed by bead purification. No DNA is given; TCRdb re-called the 5' RACE reads and lists each CDR3 protein once. The specimen's table records around 450,000 distinct CDR3 sequences. The sequencing sample was made of blood. The chain is built from TRBV20-1 and TRBJ2-4. The receptor was isolated from a human donor with ulcerative colitis or Crohn's disease, or a healthy co-twin of an affected twin (not recorded which). CDR3 protein: CSARGRLTNIQYF.